Here is one T cell receptor (beta chain) with its context. This sample is part of a study of shared clonotypes between healthy human individuals. Measured with immunoSEQ multiplex PCR; TCRdb has only the in-frame clones, and not every one. The repertoire holds under 600,000 clones, with 95% to 96% as singletons. The CDR3 consists of 15 residues. V was clipped by 3 bases and J by 7 bases; unmatched bases: 10. The germline gives CDR1 KGHSH, CDR2 LQKENI. The TCR comes from a woman under 40 in good health. The genes are TRBV18 and TRBJ2-7; TRBD2 matches at 9 bases. Sample: naive CD4+ T cells sorted from blood. Regarding subset: CD45RA+ positively selected. The CDR3 coding sequence is TGTGCCAGCTCACCTAACGAGGCGGGAGGGGAAGAGCAGTACTTC. As protein: CASSPNEAGGEEQYF.